A single sample gave rise to the 13 T cell receptor beta chains below, sequenced in a study of Graves' ophthalmopathy and Graves' hyperthyroidism. For repertoire sequencing, the TCR beta CDR3 regions were amplified from RNA transcripts. RT-PCR was first run with HTBI primers, then multiplex PCR in a second round. Using its own MiXCR run on the multiplex PCR reads, TCRdb lists one record per CDR3 protein. The sample lists about 700,000 distinct CDR3 sequences; over 40% were seen once. Sequencing was performed on peripheral blood. These TCRs come from an adult man with Graves' ophthalmopathy.

This clonotype was seen ten or more times. The chain is built from TRBV5-8 and TRBJ2-5, with 7 bases identical to TRBD1. The V and J ends lost 4 bases and 1 base, in that order; junction bases with no gene match: 4. Germline assignment: CDR1 SGHTS and CDR2 YDEGEE. This CDR3 region has 14 residues. CDR3 amino acids: CASSPTGVQETQYF. The CDR3, as DNA: TGTGCCAGCAGCCCCACAGGGGTCCAAGAGACCCAGTACTTC.

The table lists this clonotype with a few counts. The chain is built from TRBV9 and TRBJ2-2; D is undetermined. V was cut by 3 bases and J by 4 bases, with 7 bases left in between. Germline assignment: CDR1 SGDLS and CDR2 YYNGEE. The CDR3 contains 13 residues. DNA for the CDR3: TGTGCCAGCAGCGCCCCGATCACCGGGGAGCTGTTTTTT. Amino acids: CASSAPITGELFF.

About this clonotype: A much larger clone is a single base away; this may be a read error. The J gene is TRBJ2-7, the V gene TRBV7-8, with D possibly TRBD2 on 7 matching bases. The V and J ends lost 2 bases and 0 bases respectively, with 11 bases between them. CDR1 is SGHVS, CDR2 FQNEAQ, per germline. The length of the CDR3 is 15 residues. The CDR3 nucleotides read TGTGCCAGCAGCTTACGCGCGGGGGCCTCCTACGAGCAGTACTTC. Translating it yields CASSLRAGASYEQYF.

This clonotype was counted many times. This rearrangement joins TRBV4-3 to TRBJ1-1; D call uncertain. This CDR3 is built from 14 residues. Germline V lookup: CDR1 LGHNA, CDR2 YSLEER. Trimming took 1 base from V and 0 from J, leaving 6 bases between them. The CDR3: CASSQGLMNTEAFF. Here the CDR3 DNA reads TGCGCCAGCAGCCAAGGTCTGATGAACACTGAAGCTTTCTTT.

This sequence joins TRBV29-1 and TRBJ2-6; 9 bases align to TRBD1. The ends lost 7 bases at V and 0 bases at J; junction bases unmatched: 4. Germline CDR1 and CDR2: SQVTM and ANQGSEA. The CDR3 totals 15 residues. The CDR3 coding sequence is TGCAGCGATGGGACAGGGTACTCTGGGGCCAACGTCCTGACTTTC. As protein: CSDGTGYSGANVLTF.

This clonotype was seen many times. The rearrangement uses TRBV12-3 or TRBV12-4 and TRBJ2-7; 7 bases are a match to TRBD1. The CDR3 totals 13 residues. Trimming removed 6 bases from V and 2 bases from J; junction bases left unmatched: 4. CDR3 DNA sequence: TGTGCCAGCAGACCCGGGACAGCCTACGAGCAGTACTTC. Residues: CASRPGTAYEQYF.

The table lists this clonotype with many counts. This chain connects TRBV7-3 to TRBJ2-2, with TRBD2 identical over 10 bases. Unmatched junction bases numbered 3, after V lost 4 bases and J lost 1 base. This CDR3 region has 16 residues. Germline values: CDR1 SGHTA, CDR2 FQGTGA. The CDR3 nucleotides are TGTGCCAGCAGCTCCGCTAGCGGGGGGAACACCGGGGAGCTGTTTTTT. This translates into CASSSASGGNTGELFF. Full variable domain (outside the CDR3, taken from reference TRBV7-3 and TRBJ2-2): GAGVSQTPSNKVTEKGKYVELRCDPISGHTALYWYRQSLGQGPEFLIYFQGTGAADDSGLPNDRFFAVRPEGSVSTLKIQRTERGDSAVYLCASSSASGGNTGELFFGEGSRLTVL.

The table lists this clonotype with many counts. The genes are TRBV9 and TRBJ2-7; D gene uncertain. CDR1 and CDR2 from the germline V gene are SGDLS and YYNGEE. CDR3 size: 14 residues. Trimming left V 5 bases short and J 2 bases short, with 14 bases between. The CDR3 region has the DNA TGTGCCAGCAGTGCTGCCCCGATTACCTACGAGCAGTACTTC. This gives the protein CASSAAPITYEQYF. Complete variable domain (other parts from reference TRBV9 and TRBJ2-7): DSGVTQTPKHLITATGQRVTLRCSPRSGDLSVYWYQQSLDQGLQFLIQYYNGEERAKGNILERFSAQQFPDLHSELNLSSLELGDSALYFCASSAAPITYEQYFGPGTRLTVT.

The chain is built from TRBV29-1 and TRBJ2-5; TRBD2 is a possible D gene (7 bases). Trimming pared 8 bases from V and 1 base from J, leaving 20 bases between. The germline gives CDR1 SQVTM, CDR2 ANQGSEA. The CDR3 extends over 15 amino acids. The DNA of the CDR3 is TGCAGCCCGGTGGGGGGGGGCGCCCTCCAAGAGACCCAGTACTTC. Amino acid sequence: CSPVGGGALQETQYF.

The gene calls are TRBV25-1 and TRBJ1-1; unclear D gene. The V gene's germline CDR1 is MGHDK and CDR2 SYGVNS. Deletions cut 5 bases from V and 3 bases from J, with 22 bases between. The CDR3 loop spans 17 amino acids. CDR3 amino acids: CASSYRVLATSDTEAFF. The CDR3 DNA is TGTGCCAGCAGTTACCGGGTTTTAGCCACGTCAGACACTGAAGCTTTCTTT.

The chain employs TRBV6-6 and TRBJ2-7; D is perhaps TRBD1 or TRBD2 (5 bases each). Trimming removed 6 bases at V and 0 bases at J, with 9 bases between. The V gene's germline CDR1 is MNHNY and CDR2 SVGAGI (reference sequence). The CDR3 covers 13 residues. CDR3 in amino acids: CASRGTPSYEQYF. For the CDR3, the DNA is TGTGCCAGCAGAGGGACCCCCTCCTACGAGCAGTACTTC.

The chain has TRBV7-9 and TRBJ2-5; D unclear. CDR1 SEHNR and CDR2 FQNEAQ come from the germline V gene (reference sequence). This CDR3 is 14 amino acids long. V lost 6 bases to trimming and J lost 4 bases, with 15 bases between them. The CDR3, as DNA: TGTGCCAGCAGGGGCGAAGGCACGGGAGAGACCCAGTACTTC. Its translation: CASRGEGTGETQYF.

V and J are TRBV14 and TRBJ2-7; 8 bases fit TRBD2. Germline CDR1 reads SGHDN; CDR2 reads FVKESK. The V and J ends lost 1 base and 3 bases, in that order; junction bases with no gene match: 11. The CDR3 consists of 17 residues. The CDR3 DNA sequence: TGTGCCAGCAGCCAAGTGGGGTACAGCGGGGGTTACTACGAGCAGTACTTC. As protein: CASSQVGYSGGYYEQYF.